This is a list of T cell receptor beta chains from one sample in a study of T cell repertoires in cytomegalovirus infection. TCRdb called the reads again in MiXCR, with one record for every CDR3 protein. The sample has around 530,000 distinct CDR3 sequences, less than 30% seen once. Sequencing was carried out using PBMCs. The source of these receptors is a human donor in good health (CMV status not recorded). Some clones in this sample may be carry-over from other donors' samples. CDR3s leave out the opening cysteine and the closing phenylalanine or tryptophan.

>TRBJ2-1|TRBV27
ASIKIEPGLAGNEQF
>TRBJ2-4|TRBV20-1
SATATYAKNIQY
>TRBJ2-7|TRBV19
ASSMTSPLSEQY
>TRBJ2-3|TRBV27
ASSLSIGHTGDTQY
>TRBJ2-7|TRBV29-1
SVVTGQNYEQY
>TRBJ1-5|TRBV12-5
ASGSGTPASNQPQH
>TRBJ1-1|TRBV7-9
ASSLGTRRFTEAF
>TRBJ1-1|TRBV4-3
ASSVEGTEAF
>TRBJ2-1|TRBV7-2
ASSPMGRENEQF
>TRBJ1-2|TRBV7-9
ASSLVRESYGYT
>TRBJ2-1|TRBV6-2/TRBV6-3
ASRQGTSGRNEQF
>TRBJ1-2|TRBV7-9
ASSLNRVDPVYT
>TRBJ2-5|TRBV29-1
SVQPQETQY
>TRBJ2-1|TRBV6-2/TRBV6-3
ASSYLNRDRGNEQF
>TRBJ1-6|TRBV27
ASSFTRAANNSPLH
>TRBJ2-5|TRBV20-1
SARGRGAETQY
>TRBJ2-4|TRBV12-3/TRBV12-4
ASSFALGGNIQY
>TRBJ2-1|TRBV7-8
ASSSAGGTNVYNEQF
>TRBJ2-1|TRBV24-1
ATSDGEAGLYNEQF
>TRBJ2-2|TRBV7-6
ASSRASGQTPTGELF
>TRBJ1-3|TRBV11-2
ASSLEMTVGDTIY
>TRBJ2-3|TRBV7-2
ASSFPSPAGMSTDTQY
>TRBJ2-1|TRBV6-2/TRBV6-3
ASSYSTGSPYNEQF
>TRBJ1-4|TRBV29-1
SASRGLASEKLF
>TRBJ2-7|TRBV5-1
ASSLLDRGRNEQY
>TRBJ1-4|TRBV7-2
ASSLGVGGNEKLF
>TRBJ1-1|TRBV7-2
ASSTTFQRGTEAF
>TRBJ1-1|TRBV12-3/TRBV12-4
ASSPGLFTTEAF
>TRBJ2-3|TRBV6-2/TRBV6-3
ASSYWRPRAGHHADTQY
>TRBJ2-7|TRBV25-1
ASSPGGGALPYEQY
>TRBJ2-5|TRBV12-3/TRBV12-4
ASSLRTGGQGTQY
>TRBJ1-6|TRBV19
ASSPNRDRDNSPLY
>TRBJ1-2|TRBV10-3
AISESMKGFYGYT
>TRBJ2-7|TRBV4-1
ASSQDRLRLQGGEQY
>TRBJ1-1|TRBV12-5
ASGTGTGSQEAF
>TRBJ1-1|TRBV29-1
SVNRGRNTEAF
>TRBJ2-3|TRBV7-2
ASSLIRTSTDTQY
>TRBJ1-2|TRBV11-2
ASSLGVGGGDGYT
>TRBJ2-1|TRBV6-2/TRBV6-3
ASSYKLQGGNEQF
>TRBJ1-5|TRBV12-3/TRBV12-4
ASSGRAPDQPQH
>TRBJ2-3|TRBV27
ASSGGTPQPDSTDTQY
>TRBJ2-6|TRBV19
ASSPSDRLSGANVLT
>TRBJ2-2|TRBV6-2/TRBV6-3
ASRNPGTLELF